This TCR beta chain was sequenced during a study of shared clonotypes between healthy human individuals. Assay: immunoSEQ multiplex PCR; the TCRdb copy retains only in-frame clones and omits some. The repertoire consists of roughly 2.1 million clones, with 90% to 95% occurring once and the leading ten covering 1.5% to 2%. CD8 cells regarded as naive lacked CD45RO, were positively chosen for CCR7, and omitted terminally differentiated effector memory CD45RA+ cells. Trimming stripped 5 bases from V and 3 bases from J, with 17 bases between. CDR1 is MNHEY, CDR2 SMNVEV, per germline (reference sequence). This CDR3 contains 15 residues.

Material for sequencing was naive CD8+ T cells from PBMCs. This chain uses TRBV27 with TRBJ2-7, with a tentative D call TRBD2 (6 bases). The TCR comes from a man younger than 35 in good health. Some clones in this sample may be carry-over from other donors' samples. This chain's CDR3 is CASSNMGTPYYEQYF. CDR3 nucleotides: TGTGCCAGCAGTAATATGGGGACTCCGTACTACGAGCAGTACTTC.